This TCR beta chain was identified during a study of shared clonotypes between healthy human individuals. The CDR3 totals 15 residues. Germline CDR1 is MDHEN and CDR2 is SYDVKM. V lost 7 bases to trimming and J lost 1 base, with 17 bases between them. Assay: immunoSEQ multiplex PCR; the TCRdb copy retains only in-frame clones and omits some. The sample lists millions of clones; just over 90% were seen once. Study-wide points: Rarefaction showed sorted-subset sequencing was incomplete despite large depth.

Concerning this clone: Its matching antigen is unknown.

As defined, naive CD8 cells were CD45RO-negative and positively selected for CCR7, with terminally differentiated effector memory CD45RA+ cells excluded. Sequenced input: naive CD8+ T cells from PBMCs. The chain joins TRBV28 to TRBJ2-7, with D possibly TRBD2 on 6 matching bases. This sequence was found in a man aged 18 to 35 in good health. Some clones in this sample may be carry-over from other donors' samples. CDR3 nucleotide sequence: TGTGCCAGCAAAAGTTCCTCGGGGGTATCCTACGAGCAGTACTTC. It specifies CASKSSSGVSYEQYF.